Listed below are T cell receptor beta chains from one sample, sequenced in a study of blood T cell repertoires in COVID-19. Data came from immunoSEQ multiplex PCR; TCRdb stores just in-frame clones and leaves some out. The data contain under 200,000 clones, about 80% of them singletons. Sequencing input: PBMCs or T cells enriched from blood (not recorded which). The receptor set was obtained from a woman aged 55-70 years with acute COVID-19. Each CDR3 is given with its conserved first and last residue. The order of the fields is V gene, D gene, clone size, J gene, CDR3 protein, CDR3 DNA. A D gene is named only where the DNA matches it firmly. Clone size is shown for a subset of rows, as once, few, many or a class of expanded clone.

>TRBV4-3|.|.|TRBJ1-1
CASSLGAGNTEAFF
TGCGCCAGCAGCCTGGGGGCTGGGAACACTGAAGCTTTCTTT
>TRBV10-3|.|once|TRBJ2-2
CAIRDTNSTGELFF
TGTGCCATCAGGGACACCAACTCCACCGGGGAGCTGTTTTTT
>TRBV5-6|.|.|TRBJ1-2
CASRFEKQGSSPRYGYTF
TGTGCCAGCAGGTTCGAAAAACAGGGATCCTCCCCCCGCTATGGCTACACCTTC
>TRBV11-3|TRBD2|.|TRBJ2-1
CASSKGLAGAGEQFF
TGTGCCAGCAGCAAGGGACTAGCGGGAGCTGGTGAGCAGTTCTTC
>TRBV30|.|few|TRBJ1-1
CACPSGVTEAFF
TGTGCCTGCCCCTCAGGGGTAACTGAAGCTTTCTTT
>TRBV7-9|TRBD1|.|TRBJ1-2
CASSDDRDGYTF
TGTGCCAGCAGCGACGACAGGGATGGCTACACCTTC
>TRBV12-3/TRBV12-4|TRBD1|.|TRBJ2-7
CASSFLRGNEQYF
TGTGCCAGCAGTTTTCTCAGGGGGAACGAGCAGTACTTC
>TRBV7-9|.|few|TRBJ2-7
CASSSSGTWEQYF
TGTGCCAGCAGCAGTAGCGGAACTTGGGAGCAGTACTTC
>TRBV11-2|TRBD2|.|TRBJ2-1
CASATGAGSYNEQFF
TGTGCCAGCGCGACCGGAGCGGGATCCTACAATGAGCAGTTCTTC
>TRBV29-1|.|.|TRBJ2-7
CSISRQGRGEQYF
TGCAGCATTTCGCGGCAGGGAAGGGGGGAGCAGTACTTC
>TRBV18|TRBD1|.|TRBJ1-4
CASSPAQGVNEKLFF
TGTGCCAGCTCACCAGCGCAGGGGGTTAATGAAAAACTGTTTTTT
>TRBV7-6|TRBD2|.|TRBJ2-1
CASSSGLVLYNEQFF
TGTGCCAGCAGCTCCGGACTAGTCCTCTACAATGAGCAGTTCTTC
>TRBV19|.|.|TRBJ2-7
CASSELSGAPEQYF
TGTGCCAGTAGTGAGTTGTCAGGGGCGCCCGAGCAGTACTTC
>TRBV10-2|.|once|TRBJ2-1
CASSESSSRGSSYNEQFF
TGCGCCAGCAGTGAGTCGAGTTCTCGGGGGAGCTCCTACAATGAGCAGTTCTTC
>TRBV30|TRBD2|.|TRBJ2-5
CAWQISGGGETQYF
TGTGCCTGGCAGATTAGCGGGGGAGGGGAGACCCAGTACTTC
>TRBV19|TRBD2|few|TRBJ2-1
CASRVAGAVYNEQFF
TGTGCCAGTAGGGTAGCGGGGGCCGTATACAATGAGCAGTTCTTC
>TRBV5-3|.|few|TRBJ2-3
CARSLNPGGPGTDTQYF
TGTGCCAGAAGCTTGAACCCGGGGGGCCCGGGGACAGATACGCAGTATTTT
>TRBV2|.|.|TRBJ1-2
CASSEGGGRVYGYTF
TGTGCCAGCAGTGAAGGGGGAGGTAGGGTTTATGGCTACACCTTC
>TRBV27|.|.|TRBJ1-1
CASSLQGSPTEAFF
TGTGCCAGCAGTTTACAGGGGAGTCCCACTGAAGCTTTCTTT
>TRBV3-1/TRBV3-2|.|.|TRBJ1-6
CASSPDLRSPLHF
TGTGCCAGCAGCCCAGATCTCAGATCACCCCTCCACTTT
>TRBV4-1|TRBD2|few|TRBJ2-3
CASSQGTRLASTDTQYF
TGCGCCAGCAGCCAAGGGACCAGACTAGCGAGTACAGATACGCAGTATTTT
>TRBV18|TRBD2|.|TRBJ2-1
CASSPSNLAGGDEQFF
TGTGCCAGCTCACCATCGAATCTAGCGGGGGGAGATGAGCAGTTCTTC
>TRBV9|.|.|TRBJ2-3
CASSVDVGTLTDTQYF
TGTGCCAGCAGCGTAGACGTTGGGACTCTCACAGATACGCAGTATTTT
>TRBV12-3/TRBV12-4|TRBD2|.|TRBJ2-3
CATGPGGADTQYF
TGTGCCACCGGCCCGGGGGGAGCAGATACGCAGTATTTT
>TRBV18|.|.|TRBJ2-7
CASSPPSGTYEQYF
TGTGCCAGCTCACCACCTAGCGGTACATACGAGCAGTACTTC
>TRBV28|TRBD1|once|TRBJ1-2
CASSSGTGGNYGYTF
TGTGCCAGCAGTTCGGGGACAGGGGGCAACTATGGCTACACCTTC
>TRBV7-2|.|.|TRBJ2-7
CASSAYYEQYF
TGTGCCAGCAGCGCCTACTACGAGCAGTACTTC
>TRBV5-1|.|few|TRBJ1-2
CASSLERYGYTF
TGCGCCAGCAGCTTGGAGAGGTATGGCTACACCTTC
>TRBV25-1|.|.|TRBJ1-4
CASSENRVDEKLFF
TGTGCCAGCAGTGAGAACAGGGTGGATGAAAAACTGTTTTTT
>TRBV4-3|TRBD2|.|TRBJ2-3
CASSPLAGIPDTQYF
TGCGCCAGCAGCCCACTAGCGGGAATCCCAGATACGCAGTATTTT
>TRBV4-3|.|once|TRBJ1-5
CASSQDAAYSNQPQHF
TGCGCCAGCAGCCAAGATGCGGCCTATAGCAATCAGCCCCAGCATTTT
>TRBV7-2|.|.|TRBJ2-3
CASSLGGPDTQYF
TGTGCCAGCAGCTTAGGCGGGCCAGATACGCAGTATTTT
>TRBV6-5|.|.|TRBJ1-3
CASTQFLGNTIYF
TGTGCCAGCACACAGTTTCTAGGAAACACCATATATTTT
>TRBV5-5|TRBD1|.|TRBJ1-2
CASSLGQGKAYYTF
TGTGCCAGCAGCTTGGGACAGGGAAAGGCTTACTACACCTTC
>TRBV24-1|.|.|TRBJ1-5
CATSDSRQLYSNQPQHF
TGTGCCACCAGTGATTCTCGACAGCTTTATAGCAATCAGCCCCAGCATTTT